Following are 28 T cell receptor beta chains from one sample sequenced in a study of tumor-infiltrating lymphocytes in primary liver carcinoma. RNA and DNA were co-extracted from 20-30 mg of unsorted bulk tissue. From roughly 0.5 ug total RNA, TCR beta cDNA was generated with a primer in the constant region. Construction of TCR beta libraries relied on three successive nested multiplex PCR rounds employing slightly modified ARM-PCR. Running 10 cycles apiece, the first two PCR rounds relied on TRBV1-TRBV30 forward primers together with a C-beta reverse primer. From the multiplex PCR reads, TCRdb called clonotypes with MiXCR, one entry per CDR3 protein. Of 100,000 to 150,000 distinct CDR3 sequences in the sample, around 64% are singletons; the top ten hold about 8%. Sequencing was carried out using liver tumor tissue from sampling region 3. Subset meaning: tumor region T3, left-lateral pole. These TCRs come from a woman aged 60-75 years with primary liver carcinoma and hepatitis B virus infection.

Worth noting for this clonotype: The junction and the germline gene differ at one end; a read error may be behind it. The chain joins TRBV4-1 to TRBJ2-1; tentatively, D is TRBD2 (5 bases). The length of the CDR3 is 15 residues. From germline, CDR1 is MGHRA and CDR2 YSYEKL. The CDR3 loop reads CASSPTDSRGVEQFF. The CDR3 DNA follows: TGCGCTAGCAGTCCCACGGACTCGAGAGGCGTTGAGCAGTTCTTC.

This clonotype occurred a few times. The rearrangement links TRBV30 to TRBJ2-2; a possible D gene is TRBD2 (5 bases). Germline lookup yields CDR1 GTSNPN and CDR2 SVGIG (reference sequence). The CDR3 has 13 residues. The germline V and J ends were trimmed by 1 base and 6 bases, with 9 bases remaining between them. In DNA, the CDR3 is TGTGCCTGGAGTGCCGGCGGGTCCGGGGAGCTGTTTTTT. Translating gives CAWSAGGSGELFF.

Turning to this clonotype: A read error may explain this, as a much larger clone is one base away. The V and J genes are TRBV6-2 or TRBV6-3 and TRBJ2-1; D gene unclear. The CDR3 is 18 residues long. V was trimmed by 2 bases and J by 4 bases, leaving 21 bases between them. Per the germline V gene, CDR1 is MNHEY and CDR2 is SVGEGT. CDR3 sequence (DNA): TGTGCCAGCAGTTACCTGGTTCCAAGCCGAACTTCTTACAATGAGCAGTTCTTC. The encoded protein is CASSYLVPSRTSYNEQFF.

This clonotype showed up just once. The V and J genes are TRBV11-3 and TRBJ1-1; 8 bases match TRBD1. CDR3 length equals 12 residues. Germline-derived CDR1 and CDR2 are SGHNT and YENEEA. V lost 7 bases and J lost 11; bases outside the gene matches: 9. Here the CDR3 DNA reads TGTGCCAGCACCGAGGACAGGGTGTGGGCTTTCTTT. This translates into CASTEDRVWAFF.

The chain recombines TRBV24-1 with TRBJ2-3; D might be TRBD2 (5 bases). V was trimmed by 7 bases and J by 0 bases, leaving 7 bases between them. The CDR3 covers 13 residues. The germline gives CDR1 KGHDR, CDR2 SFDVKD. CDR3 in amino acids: CATRRTSTDTQYF. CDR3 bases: TGTGCCACCAGAAGGACTAGCACAGATACGCAGTATTTT.

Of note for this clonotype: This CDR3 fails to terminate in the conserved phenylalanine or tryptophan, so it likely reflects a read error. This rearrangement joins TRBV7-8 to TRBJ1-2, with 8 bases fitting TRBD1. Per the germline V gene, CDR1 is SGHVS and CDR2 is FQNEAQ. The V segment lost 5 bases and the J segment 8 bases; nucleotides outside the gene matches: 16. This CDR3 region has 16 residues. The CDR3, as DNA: TGTGCCAGCAGCCGACACGGCCCGGGACAGGCTGTCGGCTACACCCTC. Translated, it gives CASSRHGPGQAVGYTL.

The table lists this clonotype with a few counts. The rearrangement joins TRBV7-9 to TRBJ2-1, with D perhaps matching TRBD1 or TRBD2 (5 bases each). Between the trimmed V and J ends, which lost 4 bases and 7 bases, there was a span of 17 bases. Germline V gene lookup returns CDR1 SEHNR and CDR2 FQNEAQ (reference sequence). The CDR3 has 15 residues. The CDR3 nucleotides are TGTGCCAGCAGCTCATCCCGGGACCACTATAATGAGCAGTTCTTC. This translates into CASSSSRDHYNEQFF.

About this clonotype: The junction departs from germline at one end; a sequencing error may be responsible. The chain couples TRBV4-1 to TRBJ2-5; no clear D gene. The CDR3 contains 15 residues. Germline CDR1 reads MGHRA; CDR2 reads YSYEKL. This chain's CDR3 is CASSQGLRSAGTQYF. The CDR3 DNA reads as TGCGCCAGCAGTCAAGGGCTCCGGTCCGCAGGGACCCAGTACTTC.

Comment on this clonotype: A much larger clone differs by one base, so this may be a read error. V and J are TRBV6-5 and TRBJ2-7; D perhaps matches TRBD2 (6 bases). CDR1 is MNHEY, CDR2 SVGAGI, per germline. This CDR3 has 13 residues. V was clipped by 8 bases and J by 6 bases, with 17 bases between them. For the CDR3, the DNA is TGTGCCAGCGTCTCTAGCGAGAGTTTCGAGCAGTACTTC. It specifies CASVSSESFEQYF.

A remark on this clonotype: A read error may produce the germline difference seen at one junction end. Here the CDR3 reads CASSPVPRGKGTVTPYF. CDR3 nucleotides: TGTGCCAGCAGCCCGGTCCCCAGGGGCAAAGGAACAGTTACGCCGTATTTT. The gene calls are TRBV11-2 and TRBJ2-3, with D perhaps matching TRBD1 (6 bases). The CDR3 spans 17 residues. From germline, CDR1 is SGHAT and CDR2 FQNNGV.

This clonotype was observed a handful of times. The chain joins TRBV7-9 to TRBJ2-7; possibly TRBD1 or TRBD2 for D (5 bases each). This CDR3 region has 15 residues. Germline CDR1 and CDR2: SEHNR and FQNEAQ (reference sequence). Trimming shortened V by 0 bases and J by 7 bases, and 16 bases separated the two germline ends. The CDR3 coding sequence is TGTGCCAGCAGCTTAGCCCTACCGGGGCCGGGTGAGCAGTACTTC. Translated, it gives CASSLALPGPGEQYF.

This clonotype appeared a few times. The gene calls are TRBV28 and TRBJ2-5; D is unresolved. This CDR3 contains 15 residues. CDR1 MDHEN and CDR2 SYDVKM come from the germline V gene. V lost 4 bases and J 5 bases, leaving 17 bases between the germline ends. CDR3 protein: CASSSSQRFRETQYF. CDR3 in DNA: TGTGCCAGCAGTTCGTCACAGAGGTTCAGGGAGACCCAGTACTTC.

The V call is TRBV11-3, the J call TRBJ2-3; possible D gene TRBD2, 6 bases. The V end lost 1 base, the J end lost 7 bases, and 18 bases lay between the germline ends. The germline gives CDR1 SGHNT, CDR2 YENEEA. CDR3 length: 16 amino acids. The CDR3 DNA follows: TGTGCCAGCAGCTTAGTTAGCGGAGATTTACCATATACGCAGTATTTT. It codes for CASSLVSGDLPYTQYF.

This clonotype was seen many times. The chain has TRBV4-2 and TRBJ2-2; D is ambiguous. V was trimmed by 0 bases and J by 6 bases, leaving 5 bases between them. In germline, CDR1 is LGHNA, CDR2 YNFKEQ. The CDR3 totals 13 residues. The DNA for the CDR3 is TGTGCCAGCAGCCAAGAGCGAGCCGGGGAGCTGTTTTTT. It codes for CASSQERAGELFF.

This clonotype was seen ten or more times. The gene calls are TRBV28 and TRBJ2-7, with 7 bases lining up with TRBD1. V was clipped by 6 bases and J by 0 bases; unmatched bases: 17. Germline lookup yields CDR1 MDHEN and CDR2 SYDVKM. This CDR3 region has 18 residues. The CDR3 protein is CASSPQMRGRTSSYEQYF. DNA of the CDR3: TGTGCCAGCAGCCCTCAGATGAGGGGGCGGACAAGCTCCTACGAGCAGTACTTC.

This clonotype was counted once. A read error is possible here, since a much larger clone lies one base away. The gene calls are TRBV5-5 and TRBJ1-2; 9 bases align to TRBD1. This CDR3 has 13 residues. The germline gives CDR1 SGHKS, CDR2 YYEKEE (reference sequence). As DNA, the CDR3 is TGTGCCTGCAGCTTGGGGGGACAGGGTGGCTACACCTTC. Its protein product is CACSLGGQGGYTF.

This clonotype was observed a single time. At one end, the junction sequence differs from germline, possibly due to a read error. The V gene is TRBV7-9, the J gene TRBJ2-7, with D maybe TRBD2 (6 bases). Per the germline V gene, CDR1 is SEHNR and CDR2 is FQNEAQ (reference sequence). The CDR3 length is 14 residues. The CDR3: CASILGRDSYEQYF. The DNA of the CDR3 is TGTGCCAGCATCTTAGGGCGGGACTCCTACGAGCAGTACTTC. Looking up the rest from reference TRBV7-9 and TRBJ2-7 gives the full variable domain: DTGVSQNPRHKITKRGQNVTFRCDPISEHNRLYWYRQTLGQGPEFLTYFQNEAQLEKSRLLSDRFSAERPKGSFSTLEIQRTEQGDSAMYLCASILGRDSYEQYFGPGTRLTVT.

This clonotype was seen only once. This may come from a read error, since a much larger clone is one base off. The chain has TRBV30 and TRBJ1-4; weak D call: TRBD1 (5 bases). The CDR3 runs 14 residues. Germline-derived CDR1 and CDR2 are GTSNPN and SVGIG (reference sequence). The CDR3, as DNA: TGTGCCGGGAGCCAAGGGACTGCTAATGAAAAACTGTTTTTT. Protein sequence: CAGSQGTANEKLFF. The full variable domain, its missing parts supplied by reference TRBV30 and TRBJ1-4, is SQTIHQWPATLVQPVGSPLSLECTVEGTSNPNLYWYRQAAGRGLQLLFYSVGIGQISSEVPQNLSASRPQDRQFILSSKKLLLSDSGFYLCAGSQGTANEKLFFGSGTQLSVL.

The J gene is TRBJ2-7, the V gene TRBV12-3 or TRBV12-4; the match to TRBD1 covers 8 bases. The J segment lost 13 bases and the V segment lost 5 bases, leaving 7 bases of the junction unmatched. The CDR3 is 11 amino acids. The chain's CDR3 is CASSLDRDVYF. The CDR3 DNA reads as TGTGCCAGCAGTCTGGACAGGGACGTTTACTTC.

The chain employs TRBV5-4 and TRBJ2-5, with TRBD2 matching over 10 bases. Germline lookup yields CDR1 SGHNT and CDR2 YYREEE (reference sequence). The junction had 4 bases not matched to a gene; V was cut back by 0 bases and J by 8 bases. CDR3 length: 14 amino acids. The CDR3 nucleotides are TGTGCCAGCAGCTTGGATCTAGCGGGAGAAACCCAGTACTTC. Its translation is CASSLDLAGETQYF.

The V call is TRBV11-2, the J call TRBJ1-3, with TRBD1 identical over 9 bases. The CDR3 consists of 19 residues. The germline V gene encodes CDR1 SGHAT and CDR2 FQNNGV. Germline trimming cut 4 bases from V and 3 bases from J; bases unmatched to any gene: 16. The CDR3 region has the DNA TGTGCCAGCAGCTCACGCCCGGACAGGGGAACGTATTTTGGAAACACCATATATTTT. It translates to CASSSRPDRGTYFGNTIYF.

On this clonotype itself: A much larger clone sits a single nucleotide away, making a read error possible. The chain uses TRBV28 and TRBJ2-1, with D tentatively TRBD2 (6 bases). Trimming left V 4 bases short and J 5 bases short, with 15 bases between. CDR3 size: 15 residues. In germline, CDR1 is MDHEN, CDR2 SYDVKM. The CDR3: CASSSWRESNNEQFF. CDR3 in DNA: TGTGCCAGCAGTTCCTGGCGGGAATCGAACAATGAGCAGTTCTTC. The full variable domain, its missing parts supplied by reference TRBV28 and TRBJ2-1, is DVKVTQSSRYLVKRTGEKVFLECVQDMDHENMFWYRQDPGLGLRLIYFSYDVKMKEKGDIPEGYSVSREKKERFSLILESASTNQTSMYLCASSSWRESNNEQFFGPGTRLTVL.

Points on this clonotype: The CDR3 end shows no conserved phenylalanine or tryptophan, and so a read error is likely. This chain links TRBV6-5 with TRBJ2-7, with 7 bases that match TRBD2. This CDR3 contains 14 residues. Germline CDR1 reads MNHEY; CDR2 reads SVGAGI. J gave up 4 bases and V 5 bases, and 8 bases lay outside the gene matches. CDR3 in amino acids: CASSPGGYGYEQYL. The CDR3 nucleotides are TGTGCCAGCAGTCCCGGGGGGTACGGATACGAGCAGTACTTA.

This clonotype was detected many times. The CDR3 DNA reads TGTGCCAGCAGCCAATCCTCAGGGGGCCGTGGCTACACCTTC. It specifies CASSQSSGGRGYTF. The chain recombines TRBV16 with TRBJ1-2; 8 bases line up with TRBD1. CDR1 is KGHSY, CDR2 FQNENV, per germline. J gave up 7 bases and V 0 bases, and 4 bases lay outside the gene matches. The length of the CDR3 is 14 residues.

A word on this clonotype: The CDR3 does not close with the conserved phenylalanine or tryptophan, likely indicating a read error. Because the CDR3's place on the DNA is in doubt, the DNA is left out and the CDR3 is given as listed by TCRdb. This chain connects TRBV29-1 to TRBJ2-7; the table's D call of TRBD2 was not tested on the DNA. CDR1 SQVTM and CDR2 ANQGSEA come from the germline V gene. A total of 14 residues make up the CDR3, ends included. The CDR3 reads CSVALGTSGYGQYL.

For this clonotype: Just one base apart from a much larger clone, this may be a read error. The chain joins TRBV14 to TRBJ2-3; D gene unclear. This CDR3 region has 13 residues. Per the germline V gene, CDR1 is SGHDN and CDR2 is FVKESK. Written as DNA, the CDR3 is TGTGCCAACAGCCCCGTAATGACAGATACGCAGTATTTT. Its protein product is CANSPVMTDTQYF.

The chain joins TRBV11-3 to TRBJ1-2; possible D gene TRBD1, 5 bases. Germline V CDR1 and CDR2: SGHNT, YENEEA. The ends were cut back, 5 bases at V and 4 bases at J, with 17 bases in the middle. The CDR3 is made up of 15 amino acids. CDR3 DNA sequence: TGTGCCAGCAGCCCATTCGGGACCGGCGCCTATGGCTACACCTTC. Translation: CASSPFGTGAYGYTF.

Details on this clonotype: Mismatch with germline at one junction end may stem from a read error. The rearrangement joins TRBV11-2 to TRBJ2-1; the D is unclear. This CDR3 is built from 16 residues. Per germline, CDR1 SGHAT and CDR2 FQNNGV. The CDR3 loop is CASSLGLIVWYNEQFF. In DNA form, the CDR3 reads TGTGCCAGTAGCTTAGGTTTGATTGTGTGGTACAATGAGCAGTTCTTC.